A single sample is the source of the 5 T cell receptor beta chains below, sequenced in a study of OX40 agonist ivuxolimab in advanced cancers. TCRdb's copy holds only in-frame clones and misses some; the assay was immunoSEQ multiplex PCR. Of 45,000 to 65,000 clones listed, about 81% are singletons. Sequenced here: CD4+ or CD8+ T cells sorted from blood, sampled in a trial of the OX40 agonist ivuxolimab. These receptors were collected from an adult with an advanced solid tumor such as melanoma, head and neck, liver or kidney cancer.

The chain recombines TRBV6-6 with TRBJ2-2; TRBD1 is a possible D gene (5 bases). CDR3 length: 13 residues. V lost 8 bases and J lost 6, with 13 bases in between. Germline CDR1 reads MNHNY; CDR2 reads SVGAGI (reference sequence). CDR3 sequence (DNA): TGTGCCAGCGCGTCAGGGCTCGCCGGGGAGCTGTTTTTT. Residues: CASASGLAGELFF.

DNA for the CDR3: TGTGCCAGCAGTGAAGACCTGGTGAGGGAGACCCAGTACTTC. Its protein product is CASSEDLVRETQYF. J is TRBJ2-5 and V is TRBV6-1, with D unclear. CDR3 length: 14 residues. CDR1 and CDR2 (germline): MNHNS, SASEGT. Trimming removed 1 base at V and 5 bases at J, with 11 bases between.

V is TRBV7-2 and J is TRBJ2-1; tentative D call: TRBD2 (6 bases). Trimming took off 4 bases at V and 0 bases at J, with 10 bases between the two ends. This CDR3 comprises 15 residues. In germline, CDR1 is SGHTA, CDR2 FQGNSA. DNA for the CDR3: TGTGCCAGCAGCTCGACTAGTGACTCCTACAATGAGCAGTTCTTC. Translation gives CASSSTSDSYNEQFF.

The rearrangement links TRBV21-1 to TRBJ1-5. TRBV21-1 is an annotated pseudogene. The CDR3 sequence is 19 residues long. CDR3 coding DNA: TGTGCCAGCAGCAAACGCCGTGAGGGTAGAGTGGATAGCAATCAGCCCCAGCATTTT. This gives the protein CASSKRREGRVDSNQPQHF.

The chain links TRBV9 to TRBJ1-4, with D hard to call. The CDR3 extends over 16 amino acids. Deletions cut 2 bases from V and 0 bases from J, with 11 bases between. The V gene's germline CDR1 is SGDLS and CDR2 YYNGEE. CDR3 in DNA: TGTGCCAGCAGCGTCTCACCCGGGGCAACTAATGAAAAACTGTTTTTT. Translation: CASSVSPGATNEKLFF.